What follows are 6 T cell receptor beta chains derived from one specimen sequenced in a study of T cell responses to AZD1222 COVID-19 vaccine. The method was immunoSEQ multiplex PCR; TCRdb's version includes in-frame clones alone and lacks a portion of them. This table holds under 140,000 clones, 70% to 90% found once. The source was peripheral blood, collected on day 0 of AZD1222 vaccination. The origin of the receptors is an adult in good health.

The chain carries TRBV27 and TRBJ1-2, with TRBD1 matching 10 bases. The CDR3 covers 14 residues. Germline V gene data show CDR1 as MNHEY and CDR2 as SMNVEV (reference sequence). The V segment lost 3 bases and the J segment 5 bases; nucleotides outside the gene matches: 3. The CDR3 reads CASSFSGQGYGYTF. The CDR3 DNA follows: TGTGCCAGCAGTTTCTCGGGACAGGGGTATGGCTACACCTTC.

The chain recombines TRBV28 with TRBJ2-6; 8 bases map to TRBD1. The CDR3 is 13 amino acids. CDR1 is MDHEN, CDR2 SYDVKM, per germline. The CDR3 protein is CGTTGDGANVLTF. In nucleotides, the CDR3 is TGTGGCACGACAGGGGATGGGGCCAACGTCCTGACTTTC. Looking up the rest from reference TRBV28 and TRBJ2-6 gives the full variable domain: DVKVTQSSRYLVKRTGEKVFLECVQDMDHENMFWYRQDPGLGLRLIYFSYDVKMKEKGDIPEGYSVSREKKERFSLILESASTNQTSMYLCGTTGDGANVLTFGAGSRLTVL.

The CDR3 DNA is TGTGCCAGCAGTTACCCCGGGACAGGGGGTGACCAGCCCCAGCATTTT. It encodes CASSYPGTGGDQPQHF. The rearrangement links TRBV28 to TRBJ1-5, with 11 bases that match TRBD1. CDR3 size: 16 residues. Unmatched junction bases numbered 9, after V lost 4 bases and J lost 7 bases. Germline CDR1 reads MDHEN; CDR2 reads SYDVKM.

The chain uses TRBV28 and TRBJ1-2, with 7 bases matching TRBD1. Germline V gene data show CDR1 as MDHEN and CDR2 as SYDVKM. The V segment lost 1 base and the J segment 2 bases; nucleotides outside the gene matches: 4. This CDR3 is 15 amino acids long. The CDR3 loop is CASSLSEGANYGYTF. CDR3 coding DNA: TGTGCCAGCAGTTTATCGGAGGGGGCGAACTATGGCTACACCTTC.

V is TRBV6-5 and J is TRBJ2-7; 9 nucleotides line up with TRBD2. This CDR3 is 14 amino acids long. The germline gives CDR1 MNHEY, CDR2 SVGAGI. J gave up 0 bases and V 5 bases, and 2 bases lay outside the gene matches. This chain's CDR3 is CASSSGGLSYEQYF. The CDR3 DNA sequence: TGTGCCAGCAGTAGCGGGGGGCTCTCCTACGAGCAGTACTTC.

The chain links TRBV2 to TRBJ1-3; D is undetermined. The germline CDR1 and CDR2 sequences are SNHLY and FYNNEI. CDR3 length: 13 amino acids. V was cut by 9 bases and J by 0 bases, with 9 bases left in between. The CDR3 coding sequence is TGTGCCAGTGAAACCCTCTCTGGAAACACCATATATTTT. Protein sequence: CASETLSGNTIYF.